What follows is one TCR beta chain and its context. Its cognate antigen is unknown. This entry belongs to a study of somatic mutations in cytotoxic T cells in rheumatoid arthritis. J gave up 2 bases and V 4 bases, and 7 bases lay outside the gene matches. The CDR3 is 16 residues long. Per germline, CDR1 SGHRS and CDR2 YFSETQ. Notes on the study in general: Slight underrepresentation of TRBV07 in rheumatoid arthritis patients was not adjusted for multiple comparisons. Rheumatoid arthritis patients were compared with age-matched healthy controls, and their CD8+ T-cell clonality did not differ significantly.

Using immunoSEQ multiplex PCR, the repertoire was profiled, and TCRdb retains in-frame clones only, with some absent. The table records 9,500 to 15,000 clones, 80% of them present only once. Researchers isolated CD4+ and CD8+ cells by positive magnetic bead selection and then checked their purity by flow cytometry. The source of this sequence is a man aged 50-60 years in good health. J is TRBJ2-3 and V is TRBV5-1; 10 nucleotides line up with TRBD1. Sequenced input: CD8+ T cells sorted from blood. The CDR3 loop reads CASSLGTGDPTDTQYF. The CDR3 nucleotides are TGCGCCAGCAGCCTAGGGACAGGGGACCCCACAGATACGCAGTATTTT.